A selection of T cell receptor beta chains follows, all from one sample in a study of blood T cell repertoires in COVID-19. This table comes from immunoSEQ multiplex PCR, and its TCRdb copy is limited to in-frame clones, with some not included. The repertoire consists of roughly 71,000 clones, with 88% occurring once and the leading ten covering roughly 29%. Input material: peripheral blood. These receptor sequences come from a middle-aged man with acute or convalescent COVID-19. The CDR3 runs from the conserved cysteine through the conserved F or W. Fields, in order: D gene, clone size, J gene, V gene, CDR3 protein, CDR3 DNA. D genes are given only for firm matches. Expanded clones get a size class; other rows say once, few or many, or leave the size out.

>TRBD2|.|TRBJ2-1|TRBV27
CASSTLAGGQNEQFF
TGTGCCAGCTCTACCCTAGCGGGGGGGCAGAATGAGCAGTTCTTC
>.|few|TRBJ2-7|TRBV5-6
CASSLAGVGQYF
TGTGCCAGCAGCTTGGCAGGGGTTGGGCAGTACTTC
>.|.|TRBJ1-2|TRBV5-1
CASSLAPQSVGGYTF
TGCGCCAGCAGCTTGGCCCCACAGAGTGTTGGGGGCTACACCTTC
>.|.|TRBJ2-5|TRBV5-1
CASSTGTIMETQYF
TGCGCCAGCAGCACAGGGACGATAATGGAGACCCAGTACTTC
>.|.|TRBJ2-7|TRBV27
CASREGFSYEQYF
TGTGCCAGCAGAGAGGGATTTTCCTACGAGCAGTACTTC
>TRBD1|.|TRBJ2-3|TRBV24-1
CATSGQGPDTQYF
TGTGCCACCAGTGGACAGGGCCCAGATACGCAGTATTTT
>TRBD1|.|TRBJ2-7|TRBV6-5
CASSYSSGGEEQYF
TGTGCCAGCAGTTACTCGTCAGGGGGCGAGGAGCAGTACTTC
>TRBD1|.|TRBJ2-7|TRBV5-1
CASRPRQGHDEQYF
TGCGCCAGCAGGCCCCGACAGGGGCACGACGAGCAGTACTTC
>.|.|TRBJ2-1|TRBV5-1
CASSLGSGYNEQFF
TGCGCCAGCAGCTTGGGGTCGGGGTACAATGAGCAGTTCTTC
>TRBD1|.|TRBJ1-2|TRBV5-4
CASSPGQASNYGYTF
TGTGCCAGCAGCCCGGGACAGGCTTCTAACTATGGCTACACCTTC
>TRBD1|.|TRBJ1-6|TRBV6-6
CASSQTGNNSPLHF
TGTGCCAGCAGCCAGACAGGGAATAATTCACCCCTCCACTTT
>TRBD1|.|TRBJ1-1|TRBV7-2
CASSLGGQGGAFF
TGTGCCAGCAGCTTAGGCGGACAGGGAGGAGCTTTCTTT
>.|.|TRBJ2-7|TRBV9
CASSPSGSSLSYEQYF
TGTGCCAGCAGTCCCTCCGGGTCCTCTCTTTCCTACGAGCAGTACTTC
>.|.|TRBJ1-1|TRBV18
CASSPTGLNTEAFF
TGTGCCAGCTCACCTACAGGGTTGAACACTGAAGCTTTCTTT
>.|.|TRBJ2-2|TRBV6-5
CASRSGTNTGELFF
TGTGCCAGCAGGTCCGGGACAAACACCGGGGAGCTGTTTTTT
>TRBD2|.|TRBJ2-3|TRBV3-1/TRBV3-2
CASSPSGGASDTQYF
TGTGCCAGCAGCCCTAGCGGGGGGGCCTCAGATACGCAGTATTTT
>TRBD1|.|TRBJ1-6|TRBV30
CAWKTGNNSPLHF
TGTGCCTGGAAGACAGGGAATAATTCACCCCTCCACTTT
>.|.|TRBJ2-3|TRBV4-1
CASSHPEGLASTDTQYF
TGCGCCAGCAGCCACCCAGAAGGACTTGCTAGCACAGATACGCAGTATTTT
>TRBD1|few|TRBJ2-5|TRBV24-1
CATSDGGAGGWQETQYF
TGTGCCACCAGTGATGGGGGCGCAGGGGGCTGGCAAGAGACCCAGTACTTC
>TRBD2|.|TRBJ2-5|TRBV5-1
CASSSGVAGGQETQYF
TGCGCCAGCAGCTCCGGGGTAGCGGGGGGACAAGAGACCCAGTACTTC
>TRBD2|.|TRBJ2-1|TRBV29-1
CSVGLAGVTSYNEQFF
TGCAGCGTTGGGCTAGCGGGGGTTACTTCCTACAATGAGCAGTTCTTC
>.|.|TRBJ2-3|TRBV6-2/TRBV6-3
CASSYFVADTQYF
TGTGCCAGCAGTTACTTCGTAGCAGATACGCAGTATTTT